One and the same sample provided the 10 T cell receptor beta chains below, sequenced in a study of pediatric ulcerative colitis. Method: immunoSEQ multiplex PCR; TCRdb's copy keeps in-frame clones and lacks some. The table records 59,000 or so clones, just over 75% of them present only once. The specimen sequenced was blood. The receptors stem from a boy younger than 18 with moderate ulcerative colitis.

The rearrangement links TRBV2 to TRBJ2-1, with 10 bases aligning to TRBD2. After removal of 2 bases from V and 6 bases from J, the junction contained 4 bases not matched to a gene. The V gene's germline CDR1 is SNHLY and CDR2 FYNNEI. The CDR3 runs to 15 residues. CDR3 coding DNA: TGTGCCAGCAGTGAACGAAGCGGGAGGGTCAATGAGCAGTTCTTC. Translating gives CASSERSGRVNEQFF.

DNA for the CDR3: TGTGCCAGCAGTCCGGAGTCCAATGAGCAGTTCTTC. Translating gives CASSPESNEQFF. The chain uses TRBV27 and TRBJ2-1; D is unclear. CDR3 length: 12 residues. Looked up from germline, CDR1 is MNHEY and CDR2 is SMNVEV (reference sequence). Trimming shortened V by 5 bases and J by 6 bases, and 8 bases separated the two germline ends.

The V gene is TRBV27, the J gene TRBJ2-1; 11 bases are shared with TRBD1. The length of the CDR3 is 15 residues. CDR1 and CDR2 from the germline V gene are MNHEY and SMNVEV (reference sequence). J was trimmed by 8 bases and V by 2 bases; bases with no gene match: 5. The CDR3 loop is CASSLGDRGMDEQFF. CDR3 in DNA: TGTGCCAGCAGTTTAGGGGACAGGGGGATGGATGAGCAGTTCTTC.

This clone was detected a few times. The chain couples TRBV11-2 to TRBJ1-6; D call uncertain. The V and J ends lost 5 bases and 10 bases respectively, with 18 bases between them. Germline-derived CDR1 and CDR2 are SGHAT and FQNNGV. The CDR3 extends over 15 amino acids. This chain's CDR3 is CASSPDLGMQSPLHF. In DNA, the CDR3 is TGTGCCAGCAGCCCGGATTTGGGTATGCAGTCACCCCTCCACTTT.

This clone was observed a single time. The rearrangement uses TRBV4-2 and TRBJ1-5, with D tentatively TRBD1 (6 bases). V was clipped by 0 bases and J by 10 bases, with 22 bases between them. There are 17 residues in the CDR3. Germline CDR1 and CDR2: LGHNA and YNFKEQ. The CDR3 DNA reads as TGTGCCAGCAGCCAAGAAACAGTGGCAGGGGTTTACCTACCCCAGCATTTT. Amino acids: CASSQETVAGVYLPQHF.

The table lists this clone with a few counts. The genes are TRBV6-4 and TRBJ2-1; 12 nucleotides line up with TRBD2. Germline loops: CDR1 MRHNA, CDR2 SNTAGT. The trim removed 6 bases at V and 5 bases at J, leaving 5 bases unmatched. CDR3 size: 15 residues. The CDR3: CASSPGLAGDNEQFF. The CDR3 DNA sequence: TGTGCCAGCAGCCCGGGACTAGCGGGCGACAATGAGCAGTTCTTC.

This chain links TRBV7-2 with TRBJ2-1, with 11 bases that match TRBD1. Looked up from germline, CDR1 is SGHTA and CDR2 is FQGNSA. The CDR3 contains 15 residues. With 4 bases clipped from V and 7 bases from J, the junction kept 6 bases outside the gene matches. The CDR3 DNA is TGTGCCAGCAGCTACACCGGGACAGGGGGAAATGAGCAGTTCTTC. Protein sequence: CASSYTGTGGNEQFF.

To note about this clone: Other DNA sequences in this sample translate to the same CDR3. The V gene is TRBV30, the J gene TRBJ2-1; a weak D match, TRBD1 (5 bases). CDR3 size: 13 residues. V dropped 3 bases and J dropped 7 bases, with 13 bases sitting between them. Germline CDR1 reads GTSNPN; CDR2 reads SVGIG (reference sequence). The CDR3 region is CAWSASGFNEQFF. The CDR3 nucleotides read TGTGCCTGGAGCGCCTCAGGGTTTAATGAGCAGTTCTTC.

The rearrangement links TRBV15 to TRBJ1-3; tentatively, D is TRBD1 (5 bases). The CDR3 spans 15 residues. Trimming stripped 5 bases from V and 2 bases from J, with 13 bases between. CDR1 and CDR2 (germline): LNHNV, YYDKDF (reference sequence). The CDR3 DNA reads TGTGCCACCAGCGAAGAACAGGAGGCTGGAAACACCATATATTTT. Translation gives CATSEEQEAGNTIYF. Full variable domain (outside the CDR3, taken from reference TRBV15 and TRBJ1-3): DAMVIQNPRYQVTQFGKPVTLSCSQTLNHNVMYWYQQKSSQAPKLLFHYYDKDFNNEADTPDNFQSRRPNTSFCFLDIRSPGLGDTAMYLCATSEEQEAGNTIYFGEGSWLTVV.

This chain joins TRBV2 and TRBJ2-5, with 7 bases identical to TRBD2. This CDR3 has 18 residues. The J segment lost 3 bases and the V segment lost 6 bases, leaving 19 bases of the junction unmatched. The germline CDR1 and CDR2 sequences are SNHLY and FYNNEI. CDR3 protein: CASRPYFGERAGEETQYF. CDR3 DNA: TGTGCCAGCAGGCCTTATTTTGGAGAAAGGGCGGGAGAAGAGACCCAGTACTTC.